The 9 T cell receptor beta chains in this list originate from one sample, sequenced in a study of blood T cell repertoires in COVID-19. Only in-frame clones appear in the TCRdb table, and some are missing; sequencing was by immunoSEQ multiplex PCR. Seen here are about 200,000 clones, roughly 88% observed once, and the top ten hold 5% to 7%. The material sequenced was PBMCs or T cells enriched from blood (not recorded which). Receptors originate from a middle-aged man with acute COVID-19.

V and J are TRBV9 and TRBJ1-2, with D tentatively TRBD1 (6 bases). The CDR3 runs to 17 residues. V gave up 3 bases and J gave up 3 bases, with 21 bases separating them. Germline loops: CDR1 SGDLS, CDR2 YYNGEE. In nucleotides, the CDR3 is TGTGCCAGCAGCGAGGGGGTTTGGACGGATAAATACTATGGCTACACCTTC. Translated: CASSEGVWTDKYYGYTF.

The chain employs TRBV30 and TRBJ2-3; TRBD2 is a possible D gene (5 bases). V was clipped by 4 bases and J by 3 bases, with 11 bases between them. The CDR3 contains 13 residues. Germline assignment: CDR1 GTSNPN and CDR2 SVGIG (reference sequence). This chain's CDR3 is CAWNFEGTDTQYF. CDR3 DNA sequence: TGTGCCTGGAATTTTGAGGGTACAGATACGCAGTATTTT.

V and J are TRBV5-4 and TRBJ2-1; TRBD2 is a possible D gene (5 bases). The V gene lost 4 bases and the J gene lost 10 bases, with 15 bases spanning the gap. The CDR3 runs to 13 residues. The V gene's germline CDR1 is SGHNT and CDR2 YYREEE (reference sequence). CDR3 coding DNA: TGTGCCAGCAGCGCCGACTGGTCGGGGGAGCAGTTCTTC. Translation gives CASSADWSGEQFF. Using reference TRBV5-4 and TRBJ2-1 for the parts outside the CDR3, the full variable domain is ETGVTQSPTHLIKTRGQQVTLRCSSQSGHNTVSWYQQALGQGPQFIFQYYREEENGRGNFPPRFSGLQFPNYSSELNVNALELDDSALYLCASSADWSGEQFFGPGTRLTVL.

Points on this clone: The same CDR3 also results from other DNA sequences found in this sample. The CDR3 sequence is CASSPGQHNSPLHF. The CDR3 coding sequence is TGTGCCAGCAGTCCGGGACAACATAATTCACCCCTCCACTTT. V gene TRBV28 combines with J gene TRBJ1-6; D might be TRBD1 (6 bases). This CDR3 region has 14 residues. CDR1 and CDR2 (germline): MDHEN, SYDVKM. Deletions cut 5 bases from V and 5 bases from J, with 10 bases between.

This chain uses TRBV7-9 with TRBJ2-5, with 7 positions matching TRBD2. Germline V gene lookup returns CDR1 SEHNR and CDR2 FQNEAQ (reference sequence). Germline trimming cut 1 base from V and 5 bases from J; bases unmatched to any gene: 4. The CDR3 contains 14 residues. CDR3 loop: CASSLDWGGETQYF. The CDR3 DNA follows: TGTGCCAGCAGCTTAGACTGGGGGGGGGAGACCCAGTACTTC.

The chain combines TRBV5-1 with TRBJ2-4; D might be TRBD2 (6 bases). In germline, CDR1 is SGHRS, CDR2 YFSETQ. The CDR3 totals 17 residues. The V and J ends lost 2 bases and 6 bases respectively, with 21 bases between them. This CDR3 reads CASSFGTPGEIRNIQYF. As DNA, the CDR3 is TGCGCCAGCAGCTTTGGGACTCCGGGTGAGATTCGAAACATTCAGTACTTC.

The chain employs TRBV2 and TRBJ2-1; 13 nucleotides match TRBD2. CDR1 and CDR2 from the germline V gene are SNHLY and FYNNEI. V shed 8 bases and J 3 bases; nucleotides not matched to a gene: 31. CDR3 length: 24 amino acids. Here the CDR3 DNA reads TGTGCCAGCCCCGGAGAGGGAGGACAGGTCCCGTTTTTCAGGACTAGCGGGGGCTACAATGAGCAGTTCTTC. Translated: CASPGEGGQVPFFRTSGGYNEQFF.

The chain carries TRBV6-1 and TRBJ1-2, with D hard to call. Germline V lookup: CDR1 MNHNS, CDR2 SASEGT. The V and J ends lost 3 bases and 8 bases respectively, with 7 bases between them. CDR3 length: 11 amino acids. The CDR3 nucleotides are TGTGCCAGCAGTGAGACGGGAGGCTACACCTTC. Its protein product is CASSETGGYTF.

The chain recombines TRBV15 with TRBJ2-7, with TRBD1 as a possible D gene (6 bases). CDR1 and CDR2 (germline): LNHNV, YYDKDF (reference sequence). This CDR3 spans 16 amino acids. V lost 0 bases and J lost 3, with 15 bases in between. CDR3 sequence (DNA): TGTGCCACCAGCAGAGACCTGGGATTCAGGGGCTACGAGCAGTACTTC. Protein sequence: CATSRDLGFRGYEQYF.